This TCR beta chain was identified during a study of radiotherapy plus CTLA-4 blockade in lung cancer. Study outcomes and limitations: Following radiotherapy plus ipilimumab, tumor-derived TCR clones expanded in the blood.

Here immunoSEQ multiplex PCR was the method, and the copy in TCRdb shows in-frame clones only, minus some. The sample lists some 45,000 clones; 60% to 80% were seen once. About this clone: The antigen is not known.

Material: peripheral blood, obtained from a patient treated with radiotherapy plus ipilimumab. The receptor comes from a human donor with non-small cell lung cancer who had stable disease on radiotherapy plus ipilimumab.

CDR3 sequence reads: CASSLRRGVNTEAFF. CDR3 coding DNA: TGTGCCAGCAGCTTGAGGAGGGGAGTGAACACTGAAGCTTTCTTT. V is TRBV5-8 and J is TRBJ1-1, with D perhaps TRBD1 (5 bases). This CDR3 is built from 15 residues. Germline values: CDR1 SGHTS, CDR2 YDEGEE. V was clipped by 1 base and J by 0 bases, with 10 bases between them.